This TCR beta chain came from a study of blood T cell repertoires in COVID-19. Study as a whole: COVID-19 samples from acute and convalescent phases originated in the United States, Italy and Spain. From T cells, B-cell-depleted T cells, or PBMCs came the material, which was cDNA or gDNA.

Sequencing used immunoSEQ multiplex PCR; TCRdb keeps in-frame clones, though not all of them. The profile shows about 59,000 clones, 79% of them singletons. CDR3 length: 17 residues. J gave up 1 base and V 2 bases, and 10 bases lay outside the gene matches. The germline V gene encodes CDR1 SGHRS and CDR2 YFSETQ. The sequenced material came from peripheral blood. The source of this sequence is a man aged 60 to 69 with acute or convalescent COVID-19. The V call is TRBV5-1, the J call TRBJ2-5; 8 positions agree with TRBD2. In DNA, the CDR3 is TGCGCCAGCAGCTTAAGGGCTAGCGGGTACCTCCAAGAGACCCAGTACTTC. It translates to CASSLRASGYLQETQYF. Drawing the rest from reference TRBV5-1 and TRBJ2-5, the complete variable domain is KAGVTQTPRYLIKTRGQQVTLSCSPISGHRSVSWYQQTPGQGLQFLFEYFSETQRNKGNFPGRFSGRQFSNSRSEMNVSTLELGDSALYLCASSLRASGYLQETQYFGPGTRLLVL.